This T cell receptor (beta chain) was sequenced during a study of cytomegalovirus exposure and HLA in healthy donors. This clone was found once. Its specificity is unknown. TCRdb's copy holds only in-frame clones and misses some; the assay was immunoSEQ multiplex PCR. The profile shows more than 250,000 clones, 86% of them singletons. General study results and limits: Reported performance of the classifier showed diagnosis of cytomegalovirus status with high specificity and sensitivity. Most TCR sequences showed up rarely, but some public TCRs showed up in many donors. Subsequent analysis of the 95 to 150 validation repertoires found a tendency for first-cohort TCR clusters to co-occur.

The CDR3 has 15 residues. The trim removed 1 base at V and 3 bases at J, leaving 9 bases unmatched. The germline gives CDR1 SQVTM, CDR2 ANQGSEA. The donors were members of the roughly 120-subject validation cohort (separate from the roughly 670-subject first cohort). The sequencing sample was made of PBMCs. This clonotype was sampled from a woman between 18 and 30 years old in good health and CMV-seronegative. The chain joins TRBV29-1 to TRBJ2-7; 7 bases agree with TRBD1. Here the CDR3 reads CSVEGGPGGIYEQYF. For the CDR3, the DNA is TGCAGCGTTGAAGGAGGGCCAGGGGGAATCTACGAGCAGTACTTC.